Listed below are T cell receptor beta chains from one sample, sequenced in a study of OX40 agonist ivuxolimab in advanced cancers. Assay used: immunoSEQ multiplex PCR; TCRdb lists only in-frame clones, some missing. There are about 34,000 clones in the sample; about nine tenths occur only once, and 4% to 5% lies in the top ten. Here the sequenced sample was CD4+ or CD8+ T cells sorted from blood, taken in a trial of the OX40 agonist ivuxolimab. The receptors come from an adult with an advanced solid tumor such as melanoma, head and neck, liver or kidney cancer. CDR3s include the opening cysteine and the closing phenylalanine or tryptophan. A D gene is named only where the DNA matches it firmly. Not all rows give a size; the values are once, few, many and, for expanded clones, a class.

D gene: NA
clone size: NA
V gene: TRBV5-1
J gene: TRBJ2-7
CDR3 DNA: TGCGCCAGCAGCTTGGCAGGCAGCTCCTACGAGCAGTACTTC
CDR3 protein: CASSLAGSSYEQYF

D gene: TRBD2
clone size: NA
V gene: TRBV6-6
J gene: TRBJ2-5
CDR3 DNA: TGTGCCAGCAACCCGGCGGCTAGCGGGAAAGAGACCCAGTACTTC
CDR3 protein: CASNPAASGKETQYF

D gene: NA
clone size: once
V gene: TRBV5-6
J gene: TRBJ1-2
CDR3 DNA: TGTGCCAGCAGCCTCGGGTGGGGGAGCGGCTACACCTTC
CDR3 protein: CASSLGWGSGYTF

D gene: TRBD1
clone size: NA
V gene: TRBV15
J gene: TRBJ2-7
CDR3 DNA: TGTGCCACCAGCAGGGACAGGGGGCCCTACGAGCAGTACTTC
CDR3 protein: CATSRDRGPYEQYF

D gene: NA
clone size: NA
V gene: TRBV4-1
J gene: TRBJ2-1
CDR3 DNA: TGCGCCAGCAGCCAAGTTGGTTCGTGGGCTGAGCAGTTCTTC
CDR3 protein: CASSQVGSWAEQFF

D gene: NA
clone size: NA
V gene: TRBV6-1
J gene: TRBJ1-5
CDR3 DNA: TGTGCCAGCAGTGAAGGGCGGCAGTATAGCAATCAGCCCCAGCATTTT
CDR3 protein: CASSEGRQYSNQPQHF

D gene: NA
clone size: NA
V gene: TRBV6-5
J gene: TRBJ1-4
CDR3 DNA: TGTGCCAGCAGTTACTCACCGGGACGTAGGGAAAAACTGTTTTTT
CDR3 protein: CASSYSPGRREKLFF

D gene: NA
clone size: NA
V gene: TRBV11-2
J gene: TRBJ2-1
CDR3 DNA: TGTGCCAGCAGCTTAGATTTTTCAGAGAGCTCCTACAATGAGCAGTTCTTC
CDR3 protein: CASSLDFSESSYNEQFF

D gene: NA
clone size: NA
V gene: TRBV5-5
J gene: TRBJ2-5
CDR3 DNA: TGTGCCAGCAGCTTAGGGCAGCCGACGGAGACCCAGTACTTC
CDR3 protein: CASSLGQPTETQYF

D gene: TRBD1
clone size: NA
V gene: TRBV27
J gene: TRBJ1-1
CDR3 DNA: TGTGCCAGCAGTAACAACCGGGACAGGGTAGCTGAAGCTTTCTTT
CDR3 protein: CASSNNRDRVAEAFF

D gene: NA
clone size: NA
V gene: TRBV6-1
J gene: TRBJ2-3
CDR3 DNA: TGTGCCAGCAGTGAATTCGATCGACCTGGGACCCACCTTTCCGATACGCAGTATTTT
CDR3 protein: CASSEFDRPGTHLSDTQYF

D gene: NA
clone size: NA
V gene: TRBV7-2
J gene: TRBJ2-3
CDR3 DNA: TGTGCCAGCAGCCTCAACCCGTCAAAGGGAGATACGCAGTATTTT
CDR3 protein: CASSLNPSKGDTQYF

D gene: NA
clone size: NA
V gene: TRBV18
J gene: TRBJ2-1
CDR3 DNA: TGTGCCAGCTCAGGTACAGGGACTGAGCAGTTCTTC
CDR3 protein: CASSGTGTEQFF

D gene: NA
clone size: NA
V gene: TRBV7-2
J gene: TRBJ1-3
CDR3 DNA: TGTGCCAGCAGCTTATCGGGCTCTGGAAACACCATATATTTT
CDR3 protein: CASSLSGSGNTIYF

D gene: NA
clone size: NA
V gene: TRBV9
J gene: TRBJ2-1
CDR3 DNA: TGTGCCAGCAGCGTAGCATCTCTAAGCGAGCAGTTCTTC
CDR3 protein: CASSVASLSEQFF

D gene: NA
clone size: once
V gene: TRBV25-1
J gene: TRBJ1-6
CDR3 DNA: TGTGCCAGCAGGGTAAACATTGATAATTCACCCCTCCACTTT
CDR3 protein: CASRVNIDNSPLHF

D gene: NA
clone size: NA
V gene: TRBV18
J gene: TRBJ2-3
CDR3 DNA: TGTGCCAGCTCAACCACGGCAGTTGGCGGAACCAAGTATTTT
CDR3 protein: CASSTTAVGGTKYF

D gene: NA
clone size: NA
V gene: TRBV7-9
J gene: TRBJ2-7
CDR3 DNA: TGTGCCAGCAGCTTAGGGGGTCTGACCCACGAGCAGTACTTC
CDR3 protein: CASSLGGLTHEQYF

D gene: TRBD1
clone size: NA
V gene: TRBV7-2
J gene: TRBJ2-1
CDR3 DNA: TGTGCCAGCAGCTTAGTGCGACAGGGGATCAATGAGCAGTTCTTC
CDR3 protein: CASSLVRQGINEQFF

D gene: NA
clone size: NA
V gene: TRBV5-1
J gene: TRBJ2-5
CDR3 DNA: TGCGCCAGCAGGGTTGCTGGGGTCCAAGAGACCCAGTACTTC
CDR3 protein: CASRVAGVQETQYF

D gene: NA
clone size: NA
V gene: TRBV27
J gene: TRBJ2-7
CDR3 DNA: TGTGCCAGCAGTTCCGAAGCCTCCTACGAGCAGTACTTC
CDR3 protein: CASSSEASYEQYF

D gene: TRBD1
clone size: once
V gene: TRBV6-5
J gene: TRBJ1-5
CDR3 DNA: TGTGCCAGCAGTTTTGGACAGGGTACGAATCAGCCCCAGCATTTT
CDR3 protein: CASSFGQGTNQPQHF

D gene: NA
clone size: once
V gene: TRBV10-3
J gene: TRBJ2-1
CDR3 DNA: TGTGCCATCAGTGTAATGGCTAGTGCGAATGAGCAGTTCTTC
CDR3 protein: CAISVMASANEQFF